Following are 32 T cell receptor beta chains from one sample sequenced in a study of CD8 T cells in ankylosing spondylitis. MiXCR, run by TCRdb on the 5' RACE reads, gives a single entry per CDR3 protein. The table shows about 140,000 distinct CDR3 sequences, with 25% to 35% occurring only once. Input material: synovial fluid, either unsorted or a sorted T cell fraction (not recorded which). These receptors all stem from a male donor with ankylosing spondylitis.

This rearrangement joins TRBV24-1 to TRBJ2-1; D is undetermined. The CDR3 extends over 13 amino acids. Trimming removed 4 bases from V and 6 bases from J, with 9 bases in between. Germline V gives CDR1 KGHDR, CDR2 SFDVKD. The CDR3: CATSESAGNEQFF. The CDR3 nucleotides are TGTGCCACCAGTGAGTCGGCCGGCAATGAGCAGTTCTTC.

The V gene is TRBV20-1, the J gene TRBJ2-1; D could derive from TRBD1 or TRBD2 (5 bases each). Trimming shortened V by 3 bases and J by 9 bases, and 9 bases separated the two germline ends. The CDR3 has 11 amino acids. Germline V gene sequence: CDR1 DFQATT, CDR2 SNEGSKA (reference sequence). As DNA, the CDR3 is TGCAGTGCTAGTTGGGGGACTGAGCAGTTCTTC. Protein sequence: CSASWGTEQFF.

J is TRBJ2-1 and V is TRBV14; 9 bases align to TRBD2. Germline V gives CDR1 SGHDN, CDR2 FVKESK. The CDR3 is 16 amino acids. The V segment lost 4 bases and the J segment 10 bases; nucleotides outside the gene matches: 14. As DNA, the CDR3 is TGTGCCAGCAGCCCCCTGGGCGGGAGGGGGAACTGGGAGCAGTTCTTC. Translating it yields CASSPLGGRGNWEQFF.

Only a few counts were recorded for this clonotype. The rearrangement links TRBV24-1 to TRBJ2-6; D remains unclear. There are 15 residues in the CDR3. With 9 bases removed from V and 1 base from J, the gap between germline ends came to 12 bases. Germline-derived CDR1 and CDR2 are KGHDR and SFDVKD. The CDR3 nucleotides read TGTGCCACCTCTCCGGGCCAATCTGGGGCCAACGTCCTGACTTTC. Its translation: CATSPGQSGANVLTF.

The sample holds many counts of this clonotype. In DNA, the CDR3 is TGCAGTGCCCAGGGACAGGGAGGCCAGCCCCAGCATTTT. Residues: CSAQGQGGQPQHF. The gene calls are TRBV20-1 and TRBJ1-5, with 9 nucleotides matching TRBD1. Germline assignment: CDR1 DFQATT and CDR2 SNEGSKA (reference sequence). The CDR3 has 13 residues. The V gene end was trimmed by 6 bases and the J gene end by 7 bases; junction bases not matched to a gene: 7.

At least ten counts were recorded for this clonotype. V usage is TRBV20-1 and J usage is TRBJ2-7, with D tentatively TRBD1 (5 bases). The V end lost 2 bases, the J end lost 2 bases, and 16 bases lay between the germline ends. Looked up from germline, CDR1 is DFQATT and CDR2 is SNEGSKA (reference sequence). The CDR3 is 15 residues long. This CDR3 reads CSARSGSGFTYEQYF. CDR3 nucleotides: TGCAGTGCTAGATCAGGGTCCGGGTTTACCTACGAGCAGTACTTC.

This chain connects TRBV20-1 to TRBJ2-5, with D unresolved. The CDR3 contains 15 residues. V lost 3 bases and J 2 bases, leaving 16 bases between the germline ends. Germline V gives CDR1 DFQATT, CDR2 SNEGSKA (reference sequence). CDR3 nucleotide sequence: TGCAGTGCTAGGGATCCTGGCGGACGGCAAGAGACCCAGTACTTC. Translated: CSARDPGGRQETQYF.

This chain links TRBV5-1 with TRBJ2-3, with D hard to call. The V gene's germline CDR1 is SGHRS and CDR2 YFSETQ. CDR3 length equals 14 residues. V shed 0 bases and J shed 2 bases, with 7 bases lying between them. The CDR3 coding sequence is TGCGCCAGCAGCTTGGTGTCTGCCACAGATACGCAGTATTTT. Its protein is CASSLVSATDTQYF.

This chain's CDR3 is CASRRGGAETQYF. CDR3 DNA: TGTGCCAGCAGGAGAGGGGGCGCCGAGACCCAGTACTTC. The chain combines TRBV12-3 or TRBV12-4 with TRBJ2-5; 7 bases line up with TRBD1. V dropped 6 bases and J dropped 5; count of bases not matched to a gene: 6. There are 13 residues in the CDR3.

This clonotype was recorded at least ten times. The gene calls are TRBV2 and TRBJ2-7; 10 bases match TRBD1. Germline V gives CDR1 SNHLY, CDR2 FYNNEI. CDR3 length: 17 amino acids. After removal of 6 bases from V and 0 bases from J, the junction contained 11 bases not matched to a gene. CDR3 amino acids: CASRLGQGRFRSYEQYF. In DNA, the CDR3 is TGTGCCAGCAGGTTGGGACAGGGGCGATTCCGCTCCTACGAGCAGTACTTC.

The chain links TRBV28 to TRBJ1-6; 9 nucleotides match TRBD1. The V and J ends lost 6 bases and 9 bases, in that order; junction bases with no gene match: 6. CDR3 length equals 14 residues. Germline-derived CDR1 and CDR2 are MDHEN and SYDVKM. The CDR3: CASSRTGDSSPLHF. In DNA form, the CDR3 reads TGTGCCAGCAGCCGGACAGGGGATAGTTCACCCCTCCACTTT.

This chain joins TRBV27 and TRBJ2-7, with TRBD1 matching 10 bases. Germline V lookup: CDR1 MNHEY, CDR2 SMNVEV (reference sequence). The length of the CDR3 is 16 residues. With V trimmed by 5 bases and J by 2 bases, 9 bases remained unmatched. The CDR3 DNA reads TGTGCCAGCAGTGGATCACCGGGACAGGGGACCTACGAGCAGTACTTC. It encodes CASSGSPGQGTYEQYF.

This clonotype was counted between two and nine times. For the CDR3, the DNA is TGTGCCAGCAGCGTAGTCAGAACGACAGGAACAAGGGGCTACACCTTC. Its translation is CASSVVRTTGTRGYTF. The V call is TRBV9, the J call TRBJ1-2; a possible D gene is TRBD1 (6 bases). V was shortened by 0 bases and J by 8 bases, with 20 bases between the two germline ends. In germline, CDR1 is SGDLS, CDR2 YYNGEE. The CDR3 totals 16 residues.

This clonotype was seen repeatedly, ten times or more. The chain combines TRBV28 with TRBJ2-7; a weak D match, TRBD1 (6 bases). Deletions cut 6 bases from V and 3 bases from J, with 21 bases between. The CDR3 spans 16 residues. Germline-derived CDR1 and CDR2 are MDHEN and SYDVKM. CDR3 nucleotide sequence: TGTGCCAGCAGCCGACCCTTCATCCGGGACAACTACGAGCAGTACTTC. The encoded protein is CASSRPFIRDNYEQYF.

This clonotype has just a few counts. CDR3 sequence (DNA): TGTGCCACCAGTGCCCCGGGGGGGAACGGCTACACCTTC. As protein: CATSAPGGNGYTF. The chain joins TRBV24-1 to TRBJ1-2; D is perhaps TRBD1 (5 bases). V lost 5 bases and J lost 8, with 14 bases in between. Germline CDR1 reads KGHDR; CDR2 reads SFDVKD. The CDR3 extends over 13 amino acids.

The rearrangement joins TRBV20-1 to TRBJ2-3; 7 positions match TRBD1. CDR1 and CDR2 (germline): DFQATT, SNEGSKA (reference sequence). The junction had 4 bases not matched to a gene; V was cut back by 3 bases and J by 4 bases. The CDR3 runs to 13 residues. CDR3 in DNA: TGCAGTGCTAGCGAGGGGGCGTCAGATACGCAGTATTTT. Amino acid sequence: CSASEGASDTQYF.

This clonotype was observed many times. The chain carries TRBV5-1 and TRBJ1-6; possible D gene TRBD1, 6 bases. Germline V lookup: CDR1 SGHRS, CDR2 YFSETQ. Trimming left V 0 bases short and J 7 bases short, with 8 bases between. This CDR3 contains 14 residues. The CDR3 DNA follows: TGCGCCAGCAGCTTGGGAGGGGGGAATTCACCCCTCCACTTT. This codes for CASSLGGGNSPLHF.

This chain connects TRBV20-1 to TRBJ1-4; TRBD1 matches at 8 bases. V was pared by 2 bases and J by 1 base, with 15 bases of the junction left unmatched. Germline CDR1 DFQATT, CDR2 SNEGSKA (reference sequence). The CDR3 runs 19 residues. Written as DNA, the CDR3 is TGCAGTGCTAGACGCGAGGACAGGGTCGGGGGAAGAACTAATGAAAAACTGTTTTTT. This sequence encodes CSARREDRVGGRTNEKLFF.

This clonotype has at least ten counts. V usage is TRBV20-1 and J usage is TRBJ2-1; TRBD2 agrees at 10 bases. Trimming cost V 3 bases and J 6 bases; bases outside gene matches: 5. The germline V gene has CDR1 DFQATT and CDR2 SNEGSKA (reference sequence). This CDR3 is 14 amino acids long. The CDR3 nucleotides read TGCAGTGCTAGGCGTCTAGCGGGGGCCAATGAGCAGTTCTTC. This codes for CSARRLAGANEQFF.

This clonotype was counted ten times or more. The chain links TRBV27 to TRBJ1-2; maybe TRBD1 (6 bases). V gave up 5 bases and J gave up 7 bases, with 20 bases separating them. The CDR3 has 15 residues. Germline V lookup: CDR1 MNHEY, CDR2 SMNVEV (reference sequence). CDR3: CASSPRRGAPGGYTF. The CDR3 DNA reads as TGTGCCAGCAGTCCCCGCCGGGGGGCGCCCGGTGGCTACACCTTC.

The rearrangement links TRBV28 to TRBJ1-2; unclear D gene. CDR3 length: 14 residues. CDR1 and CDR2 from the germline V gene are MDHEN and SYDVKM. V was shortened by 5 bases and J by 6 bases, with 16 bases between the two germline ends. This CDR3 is CASSPARAPDGYTF. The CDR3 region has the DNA TGTGCCAGCAGTCCGGCTCGGGCCCCGGATGGCTACACCTTC.

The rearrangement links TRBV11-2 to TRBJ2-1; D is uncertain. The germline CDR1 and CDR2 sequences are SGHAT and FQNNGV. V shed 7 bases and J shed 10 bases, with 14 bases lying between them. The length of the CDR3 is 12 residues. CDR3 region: CASNTDWGEQFF. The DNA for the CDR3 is TGTGCCAGCAACACCGATTGGGGAGAGCAGTTCTTC.

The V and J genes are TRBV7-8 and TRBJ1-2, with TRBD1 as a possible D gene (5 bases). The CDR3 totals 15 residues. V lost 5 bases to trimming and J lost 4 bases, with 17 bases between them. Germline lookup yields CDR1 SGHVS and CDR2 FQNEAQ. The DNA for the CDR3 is TGTGCCAGCAGCCCCAAGGGGCGGTACCTCTATGGCTACACCTTC. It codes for CASSPKGRYLYGYTF.

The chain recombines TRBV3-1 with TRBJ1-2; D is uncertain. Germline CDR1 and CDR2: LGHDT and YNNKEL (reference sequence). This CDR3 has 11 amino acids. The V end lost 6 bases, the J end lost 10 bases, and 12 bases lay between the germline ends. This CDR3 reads CASSRFEIYTF. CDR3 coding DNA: TGTGCCAGCAGTAGATTCGAAATCTACACCTTC.

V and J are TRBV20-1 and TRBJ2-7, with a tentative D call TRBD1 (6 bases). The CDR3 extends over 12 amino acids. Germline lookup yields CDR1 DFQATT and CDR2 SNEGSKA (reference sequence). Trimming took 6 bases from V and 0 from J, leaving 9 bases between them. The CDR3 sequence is CSARTASYEQYF. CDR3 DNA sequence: TGCAGTGCAAGGACAGCCTCCTACGAGCAGTACTTC.

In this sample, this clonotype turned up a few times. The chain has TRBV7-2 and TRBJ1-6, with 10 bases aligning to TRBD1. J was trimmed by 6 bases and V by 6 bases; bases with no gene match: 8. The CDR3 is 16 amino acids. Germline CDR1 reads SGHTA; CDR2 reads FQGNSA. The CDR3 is CASRQTGGRGNSPLHF. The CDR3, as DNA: TGTGCCAGCAGACAGACAGGGGGCCGGGGTAATTCACCCCTCCACTTT.

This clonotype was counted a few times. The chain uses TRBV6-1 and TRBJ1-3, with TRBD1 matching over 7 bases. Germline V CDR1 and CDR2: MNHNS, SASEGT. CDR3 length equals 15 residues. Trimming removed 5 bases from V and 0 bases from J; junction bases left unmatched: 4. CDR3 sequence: CASSPGGLSGNTIYF. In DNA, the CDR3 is TGTGCCAGCAGTCCAGGGGGGCTCTCTGGAAACACCATATATTTT.

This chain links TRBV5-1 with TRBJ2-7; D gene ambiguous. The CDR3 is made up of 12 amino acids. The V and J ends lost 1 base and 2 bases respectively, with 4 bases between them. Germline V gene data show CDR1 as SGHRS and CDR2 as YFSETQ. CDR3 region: CASSLNTYEQYF. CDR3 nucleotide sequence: TGCGCCAGCAGCTTGAACACCTACGAGCAGTACTTC.

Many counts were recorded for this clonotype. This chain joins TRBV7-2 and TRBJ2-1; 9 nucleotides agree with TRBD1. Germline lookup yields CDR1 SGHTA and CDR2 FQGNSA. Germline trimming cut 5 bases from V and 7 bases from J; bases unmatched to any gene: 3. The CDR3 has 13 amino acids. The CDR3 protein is CASSRDRENEQFF. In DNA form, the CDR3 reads TGTGCCAGCAGCCGGGACAGGGAGAATGAGCAGTTCTTC.

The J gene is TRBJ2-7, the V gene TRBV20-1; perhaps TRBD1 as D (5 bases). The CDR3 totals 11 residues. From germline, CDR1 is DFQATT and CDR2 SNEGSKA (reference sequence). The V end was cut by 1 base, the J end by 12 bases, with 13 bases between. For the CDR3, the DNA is TGCAGTGCTAGAGGACTGAAGGGGCCGTACTTC. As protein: CSARGLKGPYF.

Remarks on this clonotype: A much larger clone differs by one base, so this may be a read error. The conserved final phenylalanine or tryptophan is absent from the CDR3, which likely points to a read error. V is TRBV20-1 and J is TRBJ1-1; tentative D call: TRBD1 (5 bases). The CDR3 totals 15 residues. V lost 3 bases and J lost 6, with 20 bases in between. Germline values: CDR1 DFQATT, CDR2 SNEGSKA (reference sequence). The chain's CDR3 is CSASGPGLKFSEAFL. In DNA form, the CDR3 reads TGCAGTGCTAGTGGTCCGGGACTCAAATTCTCTGAAGCTTTCCTT.

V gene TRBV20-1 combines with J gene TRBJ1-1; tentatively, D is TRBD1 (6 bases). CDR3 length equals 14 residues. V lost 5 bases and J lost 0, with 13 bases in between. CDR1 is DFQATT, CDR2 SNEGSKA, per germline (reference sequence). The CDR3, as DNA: TGCAGTGCTCCAAGGACAGACATGAACACTGAAGCTTTCTTT. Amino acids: CSAPRTDMNTEAFF.